This TCR beta chain derives from a study of PD-1 blockade in classical Hodgkin lymphoma. The study, taken as a whole, reports: By cycle point C4D1, TCR diversity had risen significantly in CD4+ cells (but not CD8+ cells). Diminished baseline TCR diversity has been reported in newly diagnosed patients relative to healthy donors.

Relapse was seen in all patients after autologous stem cell transplantation, and brentuximab vedotin exposure was variable. Data came from immunoSEQ multiplex PCR; TCRdb stores just in-frame clones and leaves some out. The sample records about 99,000 clones, more than 80% being singletons. This clone turned up a few times. Its antigen is still unknown. Germline V CDR1 and CDR2: SGHNT, YYREEE (reference sequence). The length of the CDR3 is 13 residues. V gave up 4 bases and J gave up 6 bases, with 10 bases separating them. The chain has TRBV5-4 and TRBJ2-2; D is ambiguous. Sequences were derived from peripheral blood mononuclear cells (PBMCs), sampled before the second cycle of nivolumab. This TCR derives from a human donor with classical Hodgkin lymphoma. The CDR3 loop reads CASSLPPAGELFF. CDR3 DNA: TGTGCCAGCAGCCTCCCTCCCGCCGGGGAGCTGTTTTTT.